Following are 7 T cell receptor beta chains from one sample sequenced in a study of T cell responses to AZD1222 COVID-19 vaccine. The method was immunoSEQ multiplex PCR; TCRdb's version includes in-frame clones alone and lacks a portion of them. This sample has fewer than 90,000 clones; around 89% occur once, and the top ten carry more than 5%. The input for sequencing was peripheral blood, taken 28 days after the second AZD1222 dose. The source is an adult who received the AZD1222 COVID-19 vaccine.

This chain joins TRBV2 and TRBJ2-2; 8 bases align to TRBD1. CDR1 SNHLY and CDR2 FYNNEI come from the germline V gene. This CDR3 is built from 17 residues. V dropped 7 bases and J dropped 3; count of bases not matched to a gene: 13. CDR3 sequence: CASTDQIRTGYTGELFF. CDR3 DNA: TGTGCCAGCACCGACCAAATCCGGACAGGGTACACCGGGGAGCTGTTTTTT.

The rearrangement joins TRBV7-3 to TRBJ2-2; either TRBD1 or TRBD2 may supply D (6 bases each). The CDR3 runs 17 residues. The germline V and J ends were trimmed by 5 bases and 4 bases, with 20 bases remaining between them. Germline CDR1 is SGHTA and CDR2 is FQGTGA. In DNA form, the CDR3 reads TGTGCCAGCAGCGACATCCGGGGGCGCTCCGCCACCGGGGAGCTGTTTTTT. Translated, it gives CASSDIRGRSATGELFF. The variable domain in full, completed from reference TRBV7-3 and TRBJ2-2, reads GAGVSQTPSNKVTEKGKYVELRCDPISGHTALYWYRQSLGQGPEFLIYFQGTGAADDSGLPNDRFFAVRPEGSVSTLKIQRTERGDSAVYLCASSDIRGRSATGELFFGEGSRLTVL.

The chain couples TRBV5-1 to TRBJ1-2; D gene uncertain. Trimming left V 2 bases short and J 3 bases short, with 11 bases between. The CDR3 extends over 14 amino acids. In germline, CDR1 is SGHRS, CDR2 YFSETQ. The CDR3 DNA sequence: TGCGCCAGCAGCTTCGGCAAAGGTGACTATGGCTACACCTTC. Amino acids: CASSFGKGDYGYTF.

The V gene is TRBV27, the J gene TRBJ1-1, with D possibly TRBD1 on 5 matching bases. The germline V gene has CDR1 MNHEY and CDR2 SMNVEV (reference sequence). The CDR3 runs to 13 residues. V was shortened by 2 bases and J by 5 bases, with 9 bases between the two germline ends. The chain's CDR3 is CASSLQGRTEAFF. The CDR3 bases are TGTGCCAGCAGTTTACAGGGTCGGACTGAAGCTTTCTTT.

The genes are TRBV24-1 and TRBJ1-1; 8 positions match TRBD1. CDR1 is KGHDR, CDR2 SFDVKD, per germline. The junction had 8 bases not matched to a gene; V was cut back by 7 bases and J by 5 bases. The CDR3 consists of 14 residues. The chain's CDR3 is CATRQTGVGTEAFF. In nucleotides, the CDR3 is TGTGCCACCAGACAGACAGGGGTTGGTACTGAAGCTTTCTTT.

This sequence joins TRBV7-6 and TRBJ1-1; D unresolved. The CDR3 is 13 residues long. Germline V gene sequence: CDR1 SGHVS, CDR2 FNYEAQ. The V and J ends lost 5 bases and 3 bases respectively, with 10 bases between them. The CDR3 DNA reads TGTGCCAGCAGCCCCGGAATGGACACTGAAGCTTTCTTT. Amino acids: CASSPGMDTEAFF.

This clone was detected a few times. The V gene is TRBV5-4, the J gene TRBJ1-4, with no clear D. Germline V CDR1 and CDR2: SGHNT, YYREEE (reference sequence). The CDR3 loop spans 15 amino acids. Trimming took off 4 bases at V and 8 bases at J, with 18 bases between the two ends. The CDR3 is CASSRAVHTAEKLFF. Written as DNA, the CDR3 is TGTGCCAGCAGCCGCGCCGTACATACGGCGGAAAAACTGTTTTTT.